Listed here are 21 T cell receptor beta chains from one sample, sequenced in a study of blood T cell repertoires in COVID-19. Repertoires were generated with immunoSEQ multiplex PCR, while TCRdb's copy carries only in-frame clones and drops some. The data contain approximately 270,000 clones, approximately 89% of them singletons. The source material was peripheral blood. These receptors were collected from a man in his forties or fifties with active or convalescent COVID-19.

The chain is built from TRBV11-2 and TRBJ2-7, with D possibly being TRBD2 (6 bases). The germline V and J ends were trimmed by 4 bases and 3 bases, with 13 bases remaining between them. The CDR3 loop spans 14 amino acids. Germline V gives CDR1 SGHAT, CDR2 FQNNGV. The CDR3 region is CASSYTGTDYEQYF. As DNA, the CDR3 is TGTGCCAGCAGCTACACCGGGACTGACTACGAGCAGTACTTC.

The rearrangement links TRBV18 to TRBJ2-1; D ambiguous. In germline, CDR1 is KGHSH, CDR2 LQKENI. V shed 6 bases and J shed 7 bases, with 19 bases lying between them. This CDR3 is built from 15 residues. CDR3: CASSSFDSALNEQFF. The CDR3 nucleotides are TGTGCCAGCTCCTCTTTTGACTCTGCGCTGAATGAGCAGTTCTTC.

This chain connects TRBV6-5 to TRBJ2-7; 7 bases agree with TRBD1. J was trimmed by 5 bases and V by 4 bases; bases with no gene match: 5. Germline lookup yields CDR1 MNHEY and CDR2 SVGAGI. This CDR3 comprises 13 residues. CDR3 sequence (DNA): TGTGCCAGCAGTTTATACAGGGGTGACGAGCAGTACTTC. Encoded protein: CASSLYRGDEQYF.

This clone was recorded once. The J gene is TRBJ2-3, the V gene TRBV13; 7 nucleotides match TRBD1. The CDR3 consists of 15 residues. Per germline, CDR1 PRHDT and CDR2 FYEKMQ (reference sequence). The V gene end was trimmed by 2 bases and the J gene end by 7 bases; junction bases not matched to a gene: 9. The chain's CDR3 is CASSLTGVSKNTQYF. In DNA, the CDR3 is TGTGCCAGCAGCTTAACAGGGGTCTCCAAAAATACGCAGTATTTT.

The rearrangement joins TRBV6-5 to TRBJ1-2; 8 bases match TRBD1. CDR3 length equals 13 residues. V shed 5 bases and J 5 bases; nucleotides not matched to a gene: 4. The germline CDR1 and CDR2 sequences are MNHEY and SVGAGI. The CDR3 region is CASSRTGGYGYTF. CDR3 sequence (DNA): TGTGCCAGCAGTCGTACAGGGGGATATGGCTACACCTTC.

This chain joins TRBV11-2 and TRBJ2-1; 8 bases are shared with TRBD1. CDR3 length equals 12 residues. The junction had 4 bases not matched to a gene; V was cut back by 5 bases and J by 10 bases. The germline gives CDR1 SGHAT, CDR2 FQNNGV. CDR3 amino acids: CASSIGQGEQFF. The CDR3 region has the DNA TGTGCCAGCAGCATAGGACAGGGCGAGCAGTTCTTC.

This chain links TRBV7-2 with TRBJ1-1; 7 bases are a match to TRBD1. Germline-derived CDR1 and CDR2 are SGHTA and FQGNSA. This CDR3 contains 14 residues. The J segment lost 4 bases and the V segment lost 7 bases, leaving 9 bases of the junction unmatched. The CDR3 protein is CASNRQGRATEAFF. CDR3 DNA sequence: TGTGCCAGCAACAGACAGGGACGGGCCACTGAAGCTTTCTTT.

V is TRBV6-5 and J is TRBJ2-7; TRBD1 agrees at 9 bases. The trim removed 6 bases at V and 2 bases at J, leaving 8 bases unmatched. The CDR3 has 15 amino acids. Germline assignment: CDR1 MNHEY and CDR2 SVGAGI. For the CDR3, the DNA is TGTGCCAGCAGACCTGACAGGGGGGGAACCTACGAGCAGTACTTC. This codes for CASRPDRGGTYEQYF.

The chain joins TRBV27 to TRBJ1-5; D is perhaps TRBD1 (6 bases). Germline V gene lookup returns CDR1 MNHEY and CDR2 SMNVEV (reference sequence). Trimming removed 5 bases at V and 3 bases at J, with 17 bases between. CDR3 length: 16 residues. The CDR3 DNA reads TGTGCCAGCAGTGTAGAGGGGGGGCGCGTCAATCAGCCCCAGCATTTT. Encoded protein: CASSVEGGRVNQPQHF.

CDR3 amino acids: CASSMGGNEQFF. The DNA of the CDR3 is TGTGCCAGTAGTATGGGGGGCAATGAGCAGTTCTTC. This sequence joins TRBV19 and TRBJ2-1, with a weak D call TRBD2 (6 bases). The CDR3 covers 12 residues. Per germline, CDR1 LNHDA and CDR2 SQIVND (reference sequence). Trimming left V 3 bases short and J 6 bases short, with 6 bases between.

V and J are TRBV6-5 and TRBJ2-6, with a possible D match to TRBD2 (5 bases). Germline CDR1 reads MNHEY; CDR2 reads SVGAGI. Trimming pared 8 bases from V and 2 bases from J, leaving 13 bases between. The length of the CDR3 is 15 residues. CDR3 region: CASFPGSTGANVLTF. The CDR3 coding sequence is TGTGCCAGCTTCCCGGGGTCTACTGGGGCCAACGTCCTGACTTTC.

This clone was observed a few times. The chain carries TRBV5-1 and TRBJ2-7; 9 nucleotides line up with TRBD2. Germline CDR1 reads SGHRS; CDR2 reads YFSETQ. With V trimmed by 4 bases and J by 0 bases, 8 bases remained unmatched. CDR3 size: 16 residues. The CDR3 DNA sequence: TGCGCCAGCAGCGAGAGCGGGGGGCCCTCCTCCTACGAGCAGTACTTC. Protein sequence: CASSESGGPSSYEQYF.

This chain connects TRBV5-5 to TRBJ2-5; tentative D call: TRBD1 (5 bases). CDR3 size: 14 residues. Germline V gene lookup returns CDR1 SGHKS and CDR2 YYEKEE (reference sequence). V lost 0 bases, J lost 1 base, and 7 bases lay in between. The CDR3 sequence is CASSLEGIQETQYF. The CDR3 nucleotides are TGTGCCAGCAGCTTGGAGGGGATCCAAGAGACCCAGTACTTC.

The chain couples TRBV6-7 to TRBJ2-7, with 9 bases that match TRBD1. TRBV6-7 is an open reading frame, and its role is uncertain. The CDR3 runs 13 residues. With 5 bases clipped from V and 3 bases from J, the junction kept 2 bases outside the gene matches. CDR3 sequence: CASSHRGLYEQYF. In DNA form, the CDR3 reads TGTGCCAGCAGTCACAGGGGGCTCTACGAGCAGTACTTC.

The rearrangement joins TRBV19 to TRBJ2-7; 9 bases agree with TRBD2. This CDR3 comprises 15 residues. Germline trimming cut 4 bases from V and 0 bases from J; bases unmatched to any gene: 4. The germline gives CDR1 LNHDA, CDR2 SQIVND (reference sequence). CDR3 region: CASSKVAGDSYEQYF. The CDR3 bases are TGTGCCAGTAGTAAGGTAGCGGGGGACTCCTACGAGCAGTACTTC.

The chain recombines TRBV27 with TRBJ2-7; D perhaps matches TRBD2 (5 bases). The germline V gene has CDR1 MNHEY and CDR2 SMNVEV (reference sequence). Trimming took 6 bases from V and 3 from J, leaving 18 bases between them. The CDR3 has 15 residues. CDR3 residues: CASSYTALGLYEQYF. Written as DNA, the CDR3 is TGTGCCAGCAGCTACACGGCCCTAGGACTCTACGAGCAGTACTTC.

The J gene is TRBJ1-5, the V gene TRBV28; 9 nucleotides align to TRBD1. The CDR3 totals 16 residues. Germline CDR1 is MDHEN and CDR2 is SYDVKM. V gave up 5 bases and J gave up 7 bases; unmatched junction bases: 12. In nucleotides, the CDR3 is TGTGCCAGCAGTCGCCCGGGACAGGGAGTTGGACAGCCCCAGCATTTT. Residues: CASSRPGQGVGQPQHF.

The count of this clone is one. This chain links TRBV27 with TRBJ2-1; TRBD2 agrees at 11 bases. J was trimmed by 9 bases and V by 6 bases; bases with no gene match: 10. Germline CDR1 MNHEY, CDR2 SMNVEV (reference sequence). The CDR3 is made up of 15 amino acids. CDR3 loop: CASSPLAGGSVEQFF. The CDR3 nucleotides read TGTGCCAGCAGCCCTTTAGCGGGAGGGTCTGTTGAGCAGTTCTTC.

This sequence joins TRBV5-6 and TRBJ1-5; no firm D call. This CDR3 spans 15 amino acids. V was pared by 3 bases and J by 2 bases, with 12 bases between. Germline CDR1 and CDR2: SGHDT and YYEEEE. The DNA for the CDR3 is TGTGCCAGCAGCTACCGAGGGCTCGGCAATCAGCCCCAGCATTTT. The encoded protein is CASSYRGLGNQPQHF. Full variable domain (rest looked up from reference TRBV5-6 and TRBJ1-5): DAGVTQSPTHLIKTRGQQVTLRCSPKSGHDTVSWYQQALGQGPQFIFQYYEEEERQRGNFPDRFSGHQFPNYSSELNVNALLLGDSALYLCASSYRGLGNQPQHFGDGTRLSIL.

This chain joins TRBV3-1 (or the pseudogene TRBV3-2) and TRBJ1-4; D call uncertain. This CDR3 region has 14 residues. In germline, CDR1 is LGHDT, CDR2 YNNKEL (reference sequence). V gave up 3 bases and J gave up 11 bases, with 16 bases separating them. The CDR3 is CASSQEEHLGKLFF. In DNA form, the CDR3 reads TGTGCCAGCAGCCAGGAGGAACACCTTGGGAAACTGTTTTTT.

The rearrangement links TRBV24-1 to TRBJ1-5; TRBD1 matches at 9 bases. Germline assignment: CDR1 KGHDR and CDR2 SFDVKD. CDR3 size: 14 residues. V was pared by 3 bases and J by 7 bases, with 3 bases of the junction left unmatched. The CDR3 nucleotides read TGTGCCACCAGTGATCCGGGACAGGGACAGCCCCAGCATTTT. Amino acid sequence: CATSDPGQGQPQHF.